The clone carrying this TCR beta chain was seen once. Its antigen is unidentified. Trimming left V 5 bases short and J 2 bases short, with 12 bases between. Germline lookup yields CDR1 SGHRS and CDR2 YFSETQ. The CDR3 sequence is 14 residues long. This record comes from a study of cytomegalovirus exposure and HLA in healthy donors. Study results and caveats: Most of the TCR beta V segments (in an earlier analysis) were productive either about 90% or about 30% of the time.

PCR amplification relied on 60 Vbeta primers (plus 13 Jbeta primers). Produced via immunoSEQ multiplex PCR; TCRdb's table is partial and in-frame only. The data contain around 50,000 clones, around 74% of them singletons. Healthy donors of bone marrow made up the group. Sequences were obtained from PBMCs. The J gene is TRBJ2-3, the V gene TRBV5-1; D is ambiguous. This sequence was found in a man aged 25-45 years in good health and CMV-seronegative. DNA of the CDR3: TGCGCCAGCAGTTTGAACAGAGTCACAGATACGCAGTATTTT. Translating gives CASSLNRVTDTQYF.